The clone carrying this TCR beta chain has just a few counts. No antigen is known for it. TCRdb analysed the RT-PCR reads with MiXCR anew, one entry per CDR3 protein. The table shows 500,000 to 650,000 distinct CDR3 sequences, with approximately 7.6% occurring only once. This sample was included in a study of response to subunit inactivated influenza vaccine. Overall study findings and caveats: The study's authors posited that every seasonal influenza vaccination enlists few new T cells.

The CDR3 is made up of 16 amino acids. Germline CDR1 reads SNHLY; CDR2 reads FYNNEI. V was shortened by 5 bases and J by 6 bases, with 20 bases between the two germline ends. The chain uses TRBV2 and TRBJ2-1; D gene unclear. The TCR originated in a man aged 50 to 75 who received an inactivated influenza vaccine. The sample here was PBMCs from blood, taken around 25 months after vaccination. Written as DNA, the CDR3 is TGTGCCAGCAGTTATACCGGGCCAGAGATATTCAATGAGCAGTTCTTC. As protein: CASSYTGPEIFNEQFF.